What follows are 26 T cell receptor beta chains derived from one specimen sequenced in a study of OX40 agonist ivuxolimab in advanced cancers. The table came from immunoSEQ multiplex PCR; TCRdb's copy has only in-frame clones and leaves some out. The sample carries tens of thousands of clones, around 80% recorded once. The sequences come from CD4+ or CD8+ T cells sorted from blood, collected in a trial of the OX40 agonist ivuxolimab. These receptors all come from an adult with an advanced solid tumor such as melanoma, head and neck, liver or kidney cancer.

This clone appeared once. The chain carries TRBV5-4 and TRBJ2-7, with TRBD1 as a possible D gene (5 bases). The V gene's germline CDR1 is SGHNT and CDR2 YYREEE (reference sequence). CDR3 length: 14 amino acids. V lost 4 bases and J lost 2, with 13 bases in between. The CDR3 protein is CASSPRTDTYEQYF. CDR3 nucleotides: TGTGCCAGCAGCCCTCGGACGGACACCTACGAGCAGTACTTC.

V is TRBV30 and J is TRBJ1-1, with 12 bases aligning to TRBD1. The germline V gene has CDR1 GTSNPN and CDR2 SVGIG (reference sequence). This CDR3 has 21 residues. Trimming removed 6 bases from V and 4 bases from J; junction bases left unmatched: 27. Here the CDR3 DNA reads TGTGCCTGCGAAAGTCTTCCGGGACAGGGGGCAACTTACTCGTCTATCACTGAAGCTTTCTTT. It specifies CACESLPGQGATYSSITEAFF.

V is TRBV5-4 and J is TRBJ2-1; possibly TRBD2 for D (5 bases). This CDR3 comprises 15 residues. The ends were cut back, 4 bases at V and 5 bases at J, with 16 bases in the middle. Germline-derived CDR1 and CDR2 are SGHNT and YYREEE (reference sequence). This CDR3 reads CASSQRASTNNEQFF. The CDR3 DNA reads as TGTGCCAGCAGCCAACGGGCTAGCACCAACAATGAGCAGTTCTTC.

This clone appeared a single time. The chain joins TRBV7-6 to TRBJ2-7, with no clear D. The germline CDR1 and CDR2 sequences are SGHVS and FNYEAQ. This CDR3 has 14 amino acids. V lost 5 bases and J 5 bases, leaving 16 bases between the germline ends. Here the CDR3 reads CASSPNPAWNEQYF. The DNA of the CDR3 is TGTGCCAGCAGCCCAAACCCCGCTTGGAACGAGCAGTACTTC.

J is TRBJ2-3 and V is TRBV11-3; TRBD2 matches 8 bases. Unmatched junction bases numbered 9, after V lost 5 bases and J lost 2 bases. This CDR3 has 16 residues. Germline loops: CDR1 SGHNT, CDR2 YENEEA. CDR3 region: CASSNGLAPYTDTQYF. The DNA for the CDR3 is TGTGCCAGCAGCAACGGACTAGCTCCTTACACAGATACGCAGTATTTT.

This rearrangement joins TRBV10-1 to TRBJ2-3; tentatively, D is TRBD1 (5 bases). Trimming took 8 bases from V and 7 from J, leaving 13 bases between them. Per germline, CDR1 WNHNN and CDR2 SYGVQD (reference sequence). This CDR3 has 12 residues. This CDR3 is CASQGYQNTQYF. CDR3 DNA: TGCGCCAGCCAGGGATATCAAAATACGCAGTATTTT.

The chain combines TRBV10-3 with TRBJ2-6, with D perhaps TRBD1 (5 bases). Trimming shortened V by 3 bases and J by 1 base, and 7 bases separated the two germline ends. The germline V gene has CDR1 ENHRY and CDR2 SYGVKD. The CDR3 extends over 15 amino acids. CDR3 protein: CAISEKGSGANVLTF. CDR3 DNA: TGTGCCATCAGTGAAAAGGGGTCTGGGGCCAACGTCCTGACTTTC.

The gene calls are TRBV5-1 and TRBJ2-3; 8 nucleotides align to TRBD2. CDR1 is SGHRS, CDR2 YFSETQ, per germline. This CDR3 comprises 16 residues. V lost 0 bases to trimming and J lost 5 bases; unmatched junction nucleotides: 8. The CDR3 nucleotides are TGCGCCAGCAGCTTGGGACTAGCGTATTCTGAAGATACGCAGTATTTT. Translated: CASSLGLAYSEDTQYF. The whole variable domain, remainder taken from reference TRBV5-1 and TRBJ2-3, is KAGVTQTPRYLIKTRGQQVTLSCSPISGHRSVSWYQQTPGQGLQFLFEYFSETQRNKGNFPGRFSGRQFSNSRSEMNVSTLELGDSALYLCASSLGLAYSEDTQYFGPGTRLTVL.

V and J are TRBV15 and TRBJ2-7; 7 bases agree with TRBD1. Germline CDR1 and CDR2: LNHNV and YYDKDF (reference sequence). This CDR3 has 15 residues. V lost 3 bases, J lost 3 bases, and 8 bases stayed unmatched. The CDR3 DNA is TGTGCCACCAGCAGGGAGCCTGACAGGGACTACGAGCAGTACTTC. Translation: CATSREPDRDYEQYF.

In this sample, this clone turned up a few times. The chain carries TRBV7-2 and TRBJ2-5, with 9 bases fitting TRBD1. This CDR3 has 15 amino acids. With 5 bases clipped from V and 5 bases from J, the junction kept 9 bases outside the gene matches. The germline V gene has CDR1 SGHTA and CDR2 FQGNSA. CDR3 sequence reads: CASSVVQGAGETQYF. The CDR3 coding sequence is TGTGCCAGCAGCGTTGTACAGGGGGCCGGGGAGACCCAGTACTTC.

V usage is TRBV27 and J usage is TRBJ2-5; D may be TRBD1 (5 bases). V dropped 6 bases and J dropped 2 bases, with 16 bases sitting between them. This CDR3 region has 15 residues. CDR1 is MNHEY, CDR2 SMNVEV, per germline (reference sequence). The CDR3 DNA reads as TGTGCCAGCAGACACACGACAGACCAACAAGAGACCCAGTACTTC. Protein product: CASRHTTDQQETQYF.

This chain connects TRBV5-6 to TRBJ1-2, with 8 bases identical to TRBD1. Germline CDR1 and CDR2: SGHDT and YYEEEE. The CDR3 has 15 residues. V trimming: 4 bases; J trimming: 2 bases; junction bases outside the gene matches: 7. The CDR3 DNA reads TGTGCCAGCAGCCCGGGGACAGGCGCCAACTATGGCTACACCTTC. It encodes CASSPGTGANYGYTF. Full variable domain (remainder filled in from reference TRBV5-6 and TRBJ1-2): DAGVTQSPTHLIKTRGQQVTLRCSPKSGHDTVSWYQQALGQGPQFIFQYYEEEERQRGNFPDRFSGHQFPNYSSELNVNALLLGDSALYLCASSPGTGANYGYTFGSGTRLTVV.

The chain couples TRBV9 to TRBJ2-1; 7 positions agree with TRBD2. The CDR3 is 15 amino acids. The V gene's germline CDR1 is SGDLS and CDR2 YYNGEE. V lost 4 bases and J lost 9; bases outside the gene matches: 13. The CDR3 reads CASSPPGLVGAEQFF. The CDR3 DNA sequence: TGTGCCAGCAGCCCCCCCGGACTAGTCGGCGCTGAGCAGTTCTTC.

The V and J genes are TRBV4-3 and TRBJ2-1; 12 nucleotides match TRBD2. This CDR3 spans 16 amino acids. The V gene's germline CDR1 is LGHNA and CDR2 YSLEER. Trimming removed 1 base from V and 8 bases from J; junction bases left unmatched: 6. The CDR3 sequence: CASSQVRLAGADEQFF. The CDR3 DNA follows: TGCGCCAGCAGCCAAGTTCGACTAGCGGGAGCCGATGAGCAGTTCTTC.

This clone has just a few counts. The chain carries TRBV6-4 and TRBJ1-1, with D unresolved. Trimming pared 3 bases from V and 1 base from J, leaving 6 bases between. CDR1 and CDR2 (germline): MRHNA, SNTAGT. The CDR3 consists of 13 residues. The CDR3 loop is CASSEAENTEAFF. CDR3 DNA: TGTGCCAGCAGTGAGGCGGAGAACACTGAAGCTTTCTTT.

The V gene is TRBV7-2, the J gene TRBJ1-1, with D unresolved. V lost 1 base, J lost 3 bases, and 0 bases lay in between. This CDR3 is built from 11 residues. CDR1 is SGHTA, CDR2 FQGNSA, per germline. CDR3 in DNA: TGTGCCAGCAGCTTAGACACTGAAGCTTTCTTT. Protein sequence: CASSLDTEAFF.

The V gene is TRBV11-3, the J gene TRBJ2-2; D is unclear. The V end lost 5 bases, the J end lost 1 base, and 5 bases lay between the germline ends. The CDR3 is 13 residues long. Looked up from germline, CDR1 is SGHNT and CDR2 is YENEEA. The CDR3 loop reads CASSLQNTGELFF. CDR3 nucleotide sequence: TGTGCCAGCAGCCTACAGAACACCGGGGAGCTGTTTTTT.

The genes are TRBV4-1 and TRBJ2-7; 7 nucleotides match TRBD2. This CDR3 has 15 residues. CDR1 is MGHRA and CDR2 is YSYEKL in the germline V gene. The trim removed 3 bases at V and 5 bases at J, leaving 10 bases unmatched. The CDR3 DNA reads TGCGCCAGCAGCCACCCAGGGAGGGCCGGTAACGAGCAGTACTTC. Residues: CASSHPGRAGNEQYF.

The chain employs TRBV5-5 and TRBJ2-2; TRBD2 matches at 10 bases. CDR1 is SGHKS and CDR2 is YYEKEE in the germline V gene (reference sequence). The length of the CDR3 is 17 residues. V lost 1 base, J lost 2 bases, and 5 bases stayed unmatched. Written as DNA, the CDR3 is TGTGCCAGCAGCTTGAGGCTAGCGGGGGTAAACACCGGGGAGCTGTTTTTT. Residues: CASSLRLAGVNTGELFF.

The chain uses TRBV7-7 and TRBJ1-1, with 7 bases lining up with TRBD1. The junction had 8 bases not matched to a gene; V was cut back by 5 bases and J by 8 bases. The CDR3 covers 13 residues. CDR1 and CDR2 (germline): SSHAT, FNYEAQ (reference sequence). CDR3 loop: CASSTRQGEEAFF. DNA of the CDR3: TGTGCCAGCAGCACCCGACAGGGTGAAGAAGCTTTCTTT.

This chain connects TRBV5-1 to TRBJ2-5; no reliable D call. The CDR3 has 11 amino acids. CDR1 is SGHRS, CDR2 YFSETQ, per germline. With 0 bases removed from V and 3 bases from J, the gap between germline ends came to 0 bases. The CDR3 reads CASSLEETQYF. The CDR3 nucleotides are TGCGCCAGCAGCTTGGAAGAGACCCAGTACTTC.

For the CDR3, the DNA is TGTGCCAGTAGTCTAGGACTAGCGGGCATCACAGATACGCAGTATTTT. Encoded protein: CASSLGLAGITDTQYF. This rearrangement joins TRBV19 to TRBJ2-3; the match to TRBD2 covers 11 bases. The CDR3 has 16 residues. CDR1 and CDR2 (germline): LNHDA, SQIVND (reference sequence). V shed 5 bases and J 2 bases; nucleotides not matched to a gene: 6.

The J gene is TRBJ2-7, the V gene TRBV10-3; D unresolved. The CDR3 has 17 residues. From germline, CDR1 is ENHRY and CDR2 SYGVKD. V dropped 10 bases and J dropped 0 bases, with 25 bases sitting between them. The CDR3 reads CATKLDKLRDSSYEQYF. In nucleotides, the CDR3 is TGTGCCACCAAACTCGATAAACTAAGGGATAGCTCCTACGAGCAGTACTTC.

This clone has a single count. The chain links TRBV15 to TRBJ2-1, with D possibly being TRBD2 (6 bases). Per the germline V gene, CDR1 is LNHNV and CDR2 is YYDKDF (reference sequence). V lost 5 bases and J 6 bases, leaving 20 bases between the germline ends. The CDR3 covers 16 residues. CDR3 DNA: TGTGCCACCAGCCGCCAGGGAGCGGAGGGGAGCAATGAGCAGTTCTTC. It yields the protein CATSRQGAEGSNEQFF.

The rearrangement uses TRBV7-9 and TRBJ2-3; D is ambiguous. Germline CDR1 SEHNR, CDR2 FQNEAQ (reference sequence). The CDR3 is 13 amino acids. Trimming pared 10 bases from V and 0 bases from J, leaving 11 bases between. CDR3 sequence (DNA): TGTGCCACCTCTTCATCCAGCACAGATACGCAGTATTTT. It yields the protein CATSSSSTDTQYF.

The chain has TRBV7-2 and TRBJ1-1; D is possibly TRBD1 (6 bases). CDR1 and CDR2 from the germline V gene are SGHTA and FQGNSA. The CDR3 contains 14 residues. V lost 5 bases and J lost 5, with 15 bases in between. CDR3 region: CASSPPGRGTEAFF. The CDR3 coding sequence is TGTGCCAGCAGCCCCCCGGGTAGGGGGACTGAAGCTTTCTTT. The entire variable domain, with the rest obtained from reference TRBV7-2 and TRBJ1-1, is as follows: GAGVSQSPSNKVTEKGKDVELRCDPISGHTALYWYRQSLGQGLEFLIYFQGNSAPDKSGLPSDRFSAERTGGSVSTLTIQRTQQEDSAVYLCASSPPGRGTEAFFGQGTRLTVV.